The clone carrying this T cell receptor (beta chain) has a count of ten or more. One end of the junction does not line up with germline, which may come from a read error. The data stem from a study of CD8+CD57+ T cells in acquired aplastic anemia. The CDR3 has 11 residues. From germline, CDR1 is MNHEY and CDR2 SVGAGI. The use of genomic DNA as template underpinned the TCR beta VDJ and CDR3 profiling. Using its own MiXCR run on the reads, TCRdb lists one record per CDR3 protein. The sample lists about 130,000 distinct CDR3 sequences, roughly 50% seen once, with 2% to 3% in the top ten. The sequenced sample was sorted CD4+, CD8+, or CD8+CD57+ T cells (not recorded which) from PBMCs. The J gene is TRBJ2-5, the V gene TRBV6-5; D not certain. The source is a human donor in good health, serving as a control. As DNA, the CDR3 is TGTGCCAGCAGTTACCAAGGGACCCAGTACTTC. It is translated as CASSYQGTQYF.